Presented here are 3 T cell receptor beta chains from one specimen sequenced in a study of T cell responses to AZD1222 COVID-19 vaccine. Here immunoSEQ multiplex PCR was the method, and the copy in TCRdb shows in-frame clones only, minus some. The sample has roughly 150,000 clones, roughly nine tenths seen once. The material was peripheral blood, obtained 28 days after the second AZD1222 dose. All receptors derive from an adult who received the AZD1222 COVID-19 vaccine.

Here the CDR3 reads CASSPGVRAGELFF. The CDR3 nucleotides read TGTGCCAGCAGCCCCGGAGTTCGAGCCGGGGAGCTGTTTTTT. The rearrangement links TRBV11-2 to TRBJ2-2; D ambiguous. Germline V gives CDR1 SGHAT, CDR2 FQNNGV. CDR3 size: 14 residues. V lost 5 bases, J lost 6 bases, and 13 bases lay in between.

This chain connects TRBV9 to TRBJ2-5; D call uncertain. CDR1 is SGDLS, CDR2 YYNGEE, per germline. Trimming stripped 2 bases from V and 3 bases from J, with 8 bases between. This CDR3 has 13 amino acids. In nucleotides, the CDR3 is TGTGCCAGCAGCGTCCAGAACGAAGAGACCCAGTACTTC. This encodes CASSVQNEETQYF. Filled out from reference TRBV9 and TRBJ2-5, the complete variable domain reads DSGVTQTPKHLITATGQRVTLRCSPRSGDLSVYWYQQSLDQGLQFLIQYYNGEERAKGNILERFSAQQFPDLHSELNLSSLELGDSALYFCASSVQNEETQYFGPGTRLLVL.

This chain connects TRBV19 to TRBJ1-6; D is undetermined. V dropped 2 bases and J dropped 10 bases, with 15 bases sitting between them. CDR3 length: 15 amino acids. Germline V gene data show CDR1 as LNHDA and CDR2 as SQIVND (reference sequence). This chain's CDR3 is CASSILGPRRSPLHF. The CDR3 nucleotides are TGTGCCAGTAGTATACTGGGCCCCCGCCGATCACCCCTCCACTTT.